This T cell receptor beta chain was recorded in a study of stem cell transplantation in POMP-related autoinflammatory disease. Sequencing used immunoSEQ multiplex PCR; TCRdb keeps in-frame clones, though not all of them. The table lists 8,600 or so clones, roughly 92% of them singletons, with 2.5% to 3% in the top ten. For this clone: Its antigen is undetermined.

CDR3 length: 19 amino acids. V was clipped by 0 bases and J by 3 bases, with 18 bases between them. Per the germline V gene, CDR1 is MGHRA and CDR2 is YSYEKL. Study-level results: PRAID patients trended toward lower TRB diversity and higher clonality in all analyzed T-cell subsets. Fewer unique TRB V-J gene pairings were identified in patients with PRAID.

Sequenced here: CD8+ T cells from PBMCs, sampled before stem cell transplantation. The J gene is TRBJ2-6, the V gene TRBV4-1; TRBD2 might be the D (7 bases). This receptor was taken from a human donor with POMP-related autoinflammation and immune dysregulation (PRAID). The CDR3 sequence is CASSQEPRQGRDGANVLTF. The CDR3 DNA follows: TGCGCCAGCAGCCAAGAGCCTAGGCAGGGGAGGGATGGGGCCAACGTCCTGACTTTC.